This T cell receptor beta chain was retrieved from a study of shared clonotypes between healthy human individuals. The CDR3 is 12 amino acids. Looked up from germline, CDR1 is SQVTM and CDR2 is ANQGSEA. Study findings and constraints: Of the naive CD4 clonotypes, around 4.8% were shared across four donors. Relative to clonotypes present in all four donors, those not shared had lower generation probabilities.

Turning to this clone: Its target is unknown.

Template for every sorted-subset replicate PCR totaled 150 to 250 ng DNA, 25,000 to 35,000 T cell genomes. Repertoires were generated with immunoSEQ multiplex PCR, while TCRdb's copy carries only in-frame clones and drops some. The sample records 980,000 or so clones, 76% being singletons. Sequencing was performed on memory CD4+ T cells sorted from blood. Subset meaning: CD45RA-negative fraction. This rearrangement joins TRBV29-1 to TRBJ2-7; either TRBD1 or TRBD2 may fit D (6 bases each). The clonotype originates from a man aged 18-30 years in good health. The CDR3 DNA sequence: TGCGGTGCCGGGACATGGGTCGGGGGGCAGTACTTC. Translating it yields CGAGTWVGGQYF.